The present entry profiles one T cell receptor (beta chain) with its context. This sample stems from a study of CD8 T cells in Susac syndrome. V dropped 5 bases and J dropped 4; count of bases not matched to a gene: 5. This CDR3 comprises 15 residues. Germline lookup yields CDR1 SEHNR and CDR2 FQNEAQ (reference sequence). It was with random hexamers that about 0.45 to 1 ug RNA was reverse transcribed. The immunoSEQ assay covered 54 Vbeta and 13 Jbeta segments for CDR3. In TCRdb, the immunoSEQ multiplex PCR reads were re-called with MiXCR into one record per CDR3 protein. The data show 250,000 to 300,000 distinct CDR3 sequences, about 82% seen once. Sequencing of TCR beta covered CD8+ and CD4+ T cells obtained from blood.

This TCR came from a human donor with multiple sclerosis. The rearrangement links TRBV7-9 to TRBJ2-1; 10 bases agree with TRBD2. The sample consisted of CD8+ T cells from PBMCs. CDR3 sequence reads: CASSHSGRSYNEQFF. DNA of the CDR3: TGTGCCAGCAGCCATAGCGGGAGGTCTTACAATGAGCAGTTCTTC.